Below are 3 T cell receptor beta chains sequenced from a single sample in a study of shared clonotypes between healthy human individuals. Here immunoSEQ multiplex PCR was the method, and the copy in TCRdb shows in-frame clones only, minus some. The table has 2 million to 2.5 million clones, approximately 95% seen once. Specimen: naive CD4+ T cells sorted from blood. This sample's subset: CD45RA+ positively selected. The receptor source for this set is a man younger than 35 in good health.

V and J are TRBV7-2 and TRBJ1-1; no reliable D call. The CDR3 has 12 amino acids. CDR1 and CDR2 (germline): SGHTA, FQGNSA. The V end lost 5 bases, the J end lost 1 base, and 5 bases lay between the germline ends. The CDR3 loop is CASSAQNTEAFF. As DNA, the CDR3 is TGTGCCAGCAGCGCCCAGAACACTGAAGCTTTCTTT.

The V and J genes are TRBV10-2 and TRBJ2-1; D gene unclear. V was shortened by 0 bases and J by 13 bases, with 7 bases between the two germline ends. This CDR3 comprises 11 residues. The germline CDR1 and CDR2 sequences are WSHSY and SAAADI. CDR3 sequence (DNA): TGCGCCAGCAGTGAGTCGGGCAAACAGTTCTTC. Translation: CASSESGKQFF.

With regard to this clone: This sample includes further DNA sequences coding for the same CDR3. This sequence joins TRBV30 and TRBJ1-5; TRBD1 is a possible D gene (6 bases). Trimming removed 3 bases at V and 5 bases at J, with 11 bases between. The CDR3 spans 13 residues. Germline CDR1 and CDR2: GTSNPN and SVGIG (reference sequence). CDR3 amino acids: CAWSGGRDQPQHF. As DNA, the CDR3 is TGTGCCTGGAGCGGGGGGCGTGATCAGCCCCAGCATTTT.